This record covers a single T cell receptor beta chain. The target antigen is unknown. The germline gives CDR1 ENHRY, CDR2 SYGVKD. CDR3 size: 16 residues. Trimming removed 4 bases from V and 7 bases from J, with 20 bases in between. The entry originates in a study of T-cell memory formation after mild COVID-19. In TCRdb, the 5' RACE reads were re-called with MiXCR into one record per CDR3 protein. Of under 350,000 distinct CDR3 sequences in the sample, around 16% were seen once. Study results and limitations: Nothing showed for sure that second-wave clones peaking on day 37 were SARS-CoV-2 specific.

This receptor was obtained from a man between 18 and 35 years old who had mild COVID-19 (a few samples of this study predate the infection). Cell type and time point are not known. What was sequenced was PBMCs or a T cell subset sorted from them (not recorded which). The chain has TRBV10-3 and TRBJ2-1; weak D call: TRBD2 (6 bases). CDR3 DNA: TGTGCCATCAGTGGAGACCCCCGCGGGGAGTTTAATGAGCAGTTCTTC. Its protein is CAISGDPRGEFNEQFF.